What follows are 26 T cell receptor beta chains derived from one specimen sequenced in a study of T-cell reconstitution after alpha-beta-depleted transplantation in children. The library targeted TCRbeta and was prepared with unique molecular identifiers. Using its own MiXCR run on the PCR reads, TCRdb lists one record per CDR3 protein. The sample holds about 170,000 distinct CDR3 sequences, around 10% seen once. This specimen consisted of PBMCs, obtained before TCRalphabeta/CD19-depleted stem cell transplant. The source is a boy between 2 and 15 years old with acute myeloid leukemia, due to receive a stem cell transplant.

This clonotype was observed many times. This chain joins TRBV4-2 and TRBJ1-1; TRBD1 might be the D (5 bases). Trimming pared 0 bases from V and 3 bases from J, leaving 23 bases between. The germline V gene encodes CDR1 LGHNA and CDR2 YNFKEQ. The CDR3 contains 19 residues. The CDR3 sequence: CASSQDPPRGIGSDTEAFF. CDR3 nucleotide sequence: TGTGCCAGCAGCCAAGACCCACCGAGGGGCATCGGGTCGGACACTGAAGCTTTCTTT.

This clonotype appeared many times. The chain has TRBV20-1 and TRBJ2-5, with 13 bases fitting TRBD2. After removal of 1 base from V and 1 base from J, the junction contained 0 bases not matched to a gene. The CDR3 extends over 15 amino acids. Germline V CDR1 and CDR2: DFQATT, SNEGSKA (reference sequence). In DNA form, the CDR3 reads TGCAGTGCTAGAGGGACTAGCGGGAGCCAAGAGACCCAGTACTTC. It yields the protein CSARGTSGSQETQYF.

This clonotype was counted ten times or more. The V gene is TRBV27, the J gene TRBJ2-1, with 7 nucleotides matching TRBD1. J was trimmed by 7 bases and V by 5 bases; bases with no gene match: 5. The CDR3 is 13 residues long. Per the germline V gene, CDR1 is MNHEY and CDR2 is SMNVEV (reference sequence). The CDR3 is CASSIMTGNEQFF. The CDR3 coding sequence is TGTGCCAGCAGTATAATGACAGGGAATGAGCAGTTCTTC.

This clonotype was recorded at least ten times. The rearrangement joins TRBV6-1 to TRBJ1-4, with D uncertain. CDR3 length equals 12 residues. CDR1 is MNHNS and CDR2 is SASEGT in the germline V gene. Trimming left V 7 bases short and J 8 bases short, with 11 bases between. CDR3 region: CASKGSTEKLFF. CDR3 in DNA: TGTGCCAGCAAAGGGTCGACGGAAAAACTGTTTTTT.

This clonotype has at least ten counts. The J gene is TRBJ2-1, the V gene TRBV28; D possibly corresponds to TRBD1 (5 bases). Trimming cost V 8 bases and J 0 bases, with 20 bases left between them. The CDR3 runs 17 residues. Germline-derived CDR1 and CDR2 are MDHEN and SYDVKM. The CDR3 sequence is CASLPMGPASSYNEQFF. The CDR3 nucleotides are TGTGCCAGCTTACCCATGGGGCCGGCCAGCTCCTACAATGAGCAGTTCTTC. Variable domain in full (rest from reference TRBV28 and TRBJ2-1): DVKVTQSSRYLVKRTGEKVFLECVQDMDHENMFWYRQDPGLGLRLIYFSYDVKMKEKGDIPEGYSVSREKKERFSLILESASTNQTSMYLCASLPMGPASSYNEQFFGPGTRLTVL.

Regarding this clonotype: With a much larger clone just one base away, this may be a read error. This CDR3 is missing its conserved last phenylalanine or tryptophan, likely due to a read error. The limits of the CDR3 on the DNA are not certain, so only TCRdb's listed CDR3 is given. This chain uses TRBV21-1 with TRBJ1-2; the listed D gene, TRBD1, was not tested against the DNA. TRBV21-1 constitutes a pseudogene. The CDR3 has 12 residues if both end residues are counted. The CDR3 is CAIGRENYGYTL.

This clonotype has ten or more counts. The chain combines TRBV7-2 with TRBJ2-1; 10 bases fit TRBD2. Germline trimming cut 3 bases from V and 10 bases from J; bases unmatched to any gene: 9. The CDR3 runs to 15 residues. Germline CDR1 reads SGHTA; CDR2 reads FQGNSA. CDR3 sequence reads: CASSFQAGGPEEQFF. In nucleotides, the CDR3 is TGTGCCAGCAGCTTCCAAGCGGGGGGGCCGGAGGAGCAGTTCTTC.

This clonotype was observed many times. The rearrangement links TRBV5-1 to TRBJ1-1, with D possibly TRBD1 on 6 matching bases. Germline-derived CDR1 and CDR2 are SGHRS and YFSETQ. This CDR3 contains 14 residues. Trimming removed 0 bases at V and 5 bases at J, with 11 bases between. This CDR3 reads CASSLGTEGTEAFF. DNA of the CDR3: TGCGCCAGCAGCTTGGGGACAGAAGGAACTGAAGCTTTCTTT.

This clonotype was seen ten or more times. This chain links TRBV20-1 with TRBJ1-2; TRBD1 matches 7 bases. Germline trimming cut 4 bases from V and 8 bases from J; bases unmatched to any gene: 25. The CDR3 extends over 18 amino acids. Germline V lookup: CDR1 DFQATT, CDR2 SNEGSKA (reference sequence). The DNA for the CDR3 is TGCAGTGCTAAACCAAAAGGGACAGTGAAGGATTTCTTAAAGGGCTACACCTTC. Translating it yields CSAKPKGTVKDFLKGYTF.

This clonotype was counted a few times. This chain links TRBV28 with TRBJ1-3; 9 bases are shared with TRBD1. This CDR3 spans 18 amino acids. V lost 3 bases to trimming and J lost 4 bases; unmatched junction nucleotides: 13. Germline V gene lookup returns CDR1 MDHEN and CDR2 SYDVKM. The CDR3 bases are TGTGCCAGCAGTTTGGCCTACAGGGGGCATTGGTCGGGAAACACCATATATTTT. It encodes CASSLAYRGHWSGNTIYF.

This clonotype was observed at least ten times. The chain's CDR3 is CASSQGLAGAINIGELFF. The CDR3 DNA is TGCGCCAGCAGCCAGGGGCTAGCGGGGGCGATCAATATCGGGGAGCTGTTTTTT. The chain employs TRBV4-1 and TRBJ2-2; 10 bases agree with TRBD2. After removal of 3 bases from V and 7 bases from J, the junction contained 14 bases not matched to a gene. Looked up from germline, CDR1 is MGHRA and CDR2 is YSYEKL. This CDR3 has 18 amino acids.

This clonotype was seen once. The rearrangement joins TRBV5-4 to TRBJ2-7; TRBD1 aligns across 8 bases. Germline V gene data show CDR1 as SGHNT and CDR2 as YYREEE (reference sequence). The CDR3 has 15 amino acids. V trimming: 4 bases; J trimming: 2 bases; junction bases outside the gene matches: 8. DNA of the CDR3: TGTGCCAGCAGCACCCGGGACAGGTCTACCTACGAGCAGTACTTC. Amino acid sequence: CASSTRDRSTYEQYF. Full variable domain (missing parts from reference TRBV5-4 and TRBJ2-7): ETGVTQSPTHLIKTRGQQVTLRCSSQSGHNTVSWYQQALGQGPQFIFQYYREEENGRGNFPPRFSGLQFPNYSSELNVNALELDDSALYLCASSTRDRSTYEQYFGPGTRLTVT.

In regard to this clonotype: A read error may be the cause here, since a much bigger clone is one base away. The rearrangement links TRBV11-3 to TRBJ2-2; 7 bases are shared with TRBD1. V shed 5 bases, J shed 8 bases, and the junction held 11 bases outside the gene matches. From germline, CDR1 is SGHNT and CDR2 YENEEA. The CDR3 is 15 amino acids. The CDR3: CASSPDRVPQGELFF. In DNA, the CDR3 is TGTGCCAGCAGCCCTGACAGGGTCCCTCAAGGGGAGCTGTTTTTT.

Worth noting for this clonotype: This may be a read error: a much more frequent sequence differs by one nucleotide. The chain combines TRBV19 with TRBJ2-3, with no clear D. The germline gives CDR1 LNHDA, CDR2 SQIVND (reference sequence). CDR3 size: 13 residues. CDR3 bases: TGTGCCTGTAGTTCCCCATTCGAAGATACGCAGTATTTT. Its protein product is CACSSPFEDTQYF. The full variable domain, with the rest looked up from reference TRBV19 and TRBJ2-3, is DGGITQSPKYLFRKEGQNVTLSCEQNLNHDAMYWYRQDPGQGLRLIYYSQIVNDFQKGDIAEGYSVSREKKESFPLTVTSAQKNPTAFYLCACSSPFEDTQYFGPGTRLTVL.

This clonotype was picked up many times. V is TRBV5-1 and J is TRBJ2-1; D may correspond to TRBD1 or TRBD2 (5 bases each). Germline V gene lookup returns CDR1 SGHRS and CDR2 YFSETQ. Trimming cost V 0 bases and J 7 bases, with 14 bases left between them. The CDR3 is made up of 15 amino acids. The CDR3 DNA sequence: TGCGCCAGCAGCTTGGGGGGCGCGGGTCAGAATGAGCAGTTCTTC. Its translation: CASSLGGAGQNEQFF.

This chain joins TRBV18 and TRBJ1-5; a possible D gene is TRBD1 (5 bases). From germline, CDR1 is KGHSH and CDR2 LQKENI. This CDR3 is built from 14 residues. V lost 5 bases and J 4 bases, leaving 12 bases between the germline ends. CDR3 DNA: TGTGCCAGCTCATCGACAGTCGGTAATCAGCCCCAGCATTTT. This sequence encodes CASSSTVGNQPQHF.

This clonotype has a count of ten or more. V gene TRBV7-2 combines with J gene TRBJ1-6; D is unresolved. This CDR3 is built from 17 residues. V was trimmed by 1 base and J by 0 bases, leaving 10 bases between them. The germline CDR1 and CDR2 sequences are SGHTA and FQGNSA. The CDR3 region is CASSLVPSSSYNSPLHF. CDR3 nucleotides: TGTGCCAGCAGCTTAGTCCCCAGCAGCTCCTATAATTCACCCCTCCACTTT.

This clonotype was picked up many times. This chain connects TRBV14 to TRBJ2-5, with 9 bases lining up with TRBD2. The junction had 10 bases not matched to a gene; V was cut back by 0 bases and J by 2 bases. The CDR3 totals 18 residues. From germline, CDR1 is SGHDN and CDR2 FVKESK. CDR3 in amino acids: CASSQEAGGLAYQETQYF. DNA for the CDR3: TGTGCCAGCAGCCAAGAAGCGGGGGGATTAGCGTATCAAGAGACCCAGTACTTC.

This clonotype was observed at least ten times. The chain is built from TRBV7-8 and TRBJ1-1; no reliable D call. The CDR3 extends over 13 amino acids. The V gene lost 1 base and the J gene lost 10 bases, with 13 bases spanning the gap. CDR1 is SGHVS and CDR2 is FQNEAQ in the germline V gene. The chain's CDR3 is CASSLGREKSAFF. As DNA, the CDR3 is TGTGCCAGCAGCTTAGGTAGGGAGAAGTCAGCTTTCTTT.

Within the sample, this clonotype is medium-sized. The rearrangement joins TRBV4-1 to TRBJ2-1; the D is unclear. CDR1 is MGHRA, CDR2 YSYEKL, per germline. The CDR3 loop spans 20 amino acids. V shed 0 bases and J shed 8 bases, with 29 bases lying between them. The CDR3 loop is CASSQDYRSLGAKHQDEQFF. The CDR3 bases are TGCGCCAGCAGCCAAGATTACCGGTCCTTGGGCGCCAAACACCAGGATGAGCAGTTCTTC.

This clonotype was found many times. In DNA form, the CDR3 reads TGCGCCAGCAGCCTTGTAACAGGACATAATGAAAAACTGTTTTTT. Translation gives CASSLVTGHNEKLFF. The chain recombines TRBV5-1 with TRBJ1-4; a weak D match, TRBD1 (5 bases). CDR3 length: 15 residues. V lost 4 bases and J lost 4, with 14 bases in between. Germline V lookup: CDR1 SGHRS, CDR2 YFSETQ.

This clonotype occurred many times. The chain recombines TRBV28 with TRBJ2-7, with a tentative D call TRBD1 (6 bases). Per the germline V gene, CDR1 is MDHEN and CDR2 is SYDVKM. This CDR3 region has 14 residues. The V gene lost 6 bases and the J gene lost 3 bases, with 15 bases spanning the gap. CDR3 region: CASRNRVCRYEQYF. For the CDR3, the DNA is TGTGCCAGCAGAAACAGGGTATGTCGCTACGAGCAGTACTTC.

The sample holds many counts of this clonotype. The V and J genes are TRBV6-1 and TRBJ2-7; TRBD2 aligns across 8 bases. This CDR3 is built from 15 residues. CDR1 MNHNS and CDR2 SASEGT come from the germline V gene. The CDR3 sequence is CASSEASGGRSYEQV. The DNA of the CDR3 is TGTGCCAGCAGTGAAGCCAGCGGGGGCCGCTCCTACGAGCAGGTC.

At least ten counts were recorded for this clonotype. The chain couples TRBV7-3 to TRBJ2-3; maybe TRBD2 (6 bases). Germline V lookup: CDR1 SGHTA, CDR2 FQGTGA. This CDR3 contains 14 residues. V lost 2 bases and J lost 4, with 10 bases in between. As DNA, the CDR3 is TGTGCCAGCAGCTTATGGTCTAGCGCAGATACGCAGTATTTT. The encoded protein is CASSLWSSADTQYF.

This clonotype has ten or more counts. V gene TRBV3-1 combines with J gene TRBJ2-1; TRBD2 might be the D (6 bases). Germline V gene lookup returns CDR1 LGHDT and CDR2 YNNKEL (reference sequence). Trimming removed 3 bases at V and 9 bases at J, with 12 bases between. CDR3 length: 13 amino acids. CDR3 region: CASSQWGEGEQFF. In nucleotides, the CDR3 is TGTGCCAGCAGCCAGTGGGGGGAAGGTGAGCAGTTCTTC.

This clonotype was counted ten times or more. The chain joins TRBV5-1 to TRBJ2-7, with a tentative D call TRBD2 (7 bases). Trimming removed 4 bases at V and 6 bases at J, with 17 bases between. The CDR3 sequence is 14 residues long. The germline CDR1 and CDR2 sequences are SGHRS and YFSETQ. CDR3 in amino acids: CASSTMGGAGEQYF. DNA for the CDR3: TGCGCCAGCAGCACCATGGGGGGGGCGGGCGAGCAGTACTTC.